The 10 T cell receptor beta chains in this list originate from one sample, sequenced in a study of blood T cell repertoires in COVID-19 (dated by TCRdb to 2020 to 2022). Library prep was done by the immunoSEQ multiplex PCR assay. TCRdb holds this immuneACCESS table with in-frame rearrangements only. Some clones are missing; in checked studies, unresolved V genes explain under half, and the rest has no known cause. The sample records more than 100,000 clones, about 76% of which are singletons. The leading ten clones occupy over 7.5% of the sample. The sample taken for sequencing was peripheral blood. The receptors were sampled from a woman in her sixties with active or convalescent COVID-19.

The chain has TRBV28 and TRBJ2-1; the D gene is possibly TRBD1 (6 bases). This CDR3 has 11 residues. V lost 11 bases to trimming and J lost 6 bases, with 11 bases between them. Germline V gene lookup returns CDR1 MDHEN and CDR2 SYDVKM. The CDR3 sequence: CAGGRPNEQFF. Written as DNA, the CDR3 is TGTGCCGGGGGCAGGCCCAATGAGCAGTTCTTC. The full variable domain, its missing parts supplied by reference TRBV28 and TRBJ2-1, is DVKVTQSSRYLVKRTGEKVFLECVQDMDHENMFWYRQDPGLGLRLIYFSYDVKMKEKGDIPEGYSVSREKKERFSLILESASTNQTSMYLCAGGRPNEQFFGPGTRLTVL.

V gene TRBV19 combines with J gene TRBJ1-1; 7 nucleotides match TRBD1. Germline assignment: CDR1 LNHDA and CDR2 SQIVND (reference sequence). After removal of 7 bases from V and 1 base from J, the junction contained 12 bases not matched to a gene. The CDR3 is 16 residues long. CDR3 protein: CASTPDRPRENTEAFF. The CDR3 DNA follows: TGTGCCAGTACTCCGGACAGGCCCCGGGAGAACACTGAAGCTTTCTTT.

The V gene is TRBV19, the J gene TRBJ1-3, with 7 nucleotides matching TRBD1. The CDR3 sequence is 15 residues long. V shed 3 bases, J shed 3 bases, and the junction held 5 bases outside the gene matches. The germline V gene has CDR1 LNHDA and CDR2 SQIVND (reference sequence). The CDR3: CASSIRAGGGNTIYF. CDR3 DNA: TGTGCCAGTAGTATCCGGGCAGGGGGTGGAAACACCATATATTTT.

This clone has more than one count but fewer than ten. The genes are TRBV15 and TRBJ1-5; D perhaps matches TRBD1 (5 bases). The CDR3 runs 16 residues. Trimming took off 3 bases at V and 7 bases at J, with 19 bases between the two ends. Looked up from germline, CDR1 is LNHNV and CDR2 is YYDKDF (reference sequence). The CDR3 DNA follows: TGTGCCACCAGCAGCGAAGGCGGGACGTATAGCCAGCCCCAGCATTTT. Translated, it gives CATSSEGGTYSQPQHF.

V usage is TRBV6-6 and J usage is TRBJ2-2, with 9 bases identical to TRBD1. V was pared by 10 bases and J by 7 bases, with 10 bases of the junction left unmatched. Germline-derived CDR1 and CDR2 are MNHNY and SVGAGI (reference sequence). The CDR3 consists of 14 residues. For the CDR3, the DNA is TGTGCCATCCGACAGGGGGATAGGTTCGGGGAGCTGTTTTTT. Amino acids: CAIRQGDRFGELFF.

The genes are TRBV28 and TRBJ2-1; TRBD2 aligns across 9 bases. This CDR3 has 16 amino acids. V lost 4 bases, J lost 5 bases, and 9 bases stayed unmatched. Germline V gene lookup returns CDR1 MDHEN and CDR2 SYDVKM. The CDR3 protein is CASSSLTSGLNNEQFF. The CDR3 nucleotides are TGTGCCAGCAGTTCCCTGACTAGCGGCCTAAACAATGAGCAGTTCTTC.

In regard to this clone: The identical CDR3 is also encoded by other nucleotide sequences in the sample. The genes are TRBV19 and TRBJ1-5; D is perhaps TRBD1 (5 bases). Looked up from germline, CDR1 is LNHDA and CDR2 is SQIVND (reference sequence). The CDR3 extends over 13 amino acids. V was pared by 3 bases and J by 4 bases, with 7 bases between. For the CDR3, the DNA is TGTGCCAGTAGTATGGAGGGGAATCAGCCCCAGCATTTT. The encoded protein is CASSMEGNQPQHF.

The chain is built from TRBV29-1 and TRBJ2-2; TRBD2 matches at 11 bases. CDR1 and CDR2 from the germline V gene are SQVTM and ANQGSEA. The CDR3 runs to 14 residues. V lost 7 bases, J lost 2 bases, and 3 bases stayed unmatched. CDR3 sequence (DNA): TGCAGCGGAAGACTAGCGGGAAACACCGGGGAGCTGTTTTTT. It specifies CSGRLAGNTGELFF.

The CDR3 loop reads CASSEALPDSNTGELFF. Here the CDR3 DNA reads TGTGCCAGCAGTGAAGCGCTTCCAGACAGTAACACCGGGGAGCTGTTTTTT. The V and J genes are TRBV2 and TRBJ2-2; D may be TRBD1 (5 bases). This CDR3 is built from 17 residues. The germline V gene encodes CDR1 SNHLY and CDR2 FYNNEI. V shed 0 bases and J shed 2 bases, with 13 bases lying between them.

The CDR3 protein is CASSPDKLQPQHF. The CDR3 DNA reads TGTGCCAGCAGCCCGGACAAGCTCCAGCCCCAGCATTTT. The rearrangement uses TRBV5-8 and TRBJ1-5, with D tentatively TRBD1 (5 bases). Trimming shortened V by 4 bases and J by 7 bases, and 12 bases separated the two germline ends. CDR3 length: 13 amino acids. Germline CDR1 reads SGHTS; CDR2 reads YDEGEE.